A single sample is the source of the 7 T cell receptor beta chains below, sequenced in a study of a mutant IDH1 vaccine in newly diagnosed glioma. TCRdb's copy holds only in-frame clones and misses some; the assay was immunoSEQ multiplex PCR. The table includes around 60,000 clones, roughly 84% detected once. Their antigens remain unidentified. Time point here: week 23, last vaccination. Vaccination used 300 ug of mutant IDH1 20-mer peptide per dose, with topical imiquimod. The sample consisted of PBMCs, taken from a glioma patient whose treatment included an IDH1 peptide vaccine. These receptors all come from a man aged 30 to 45 with glioma.

This chain connects TRBV10-3 to TRBJ2-3, with D perhaps matching TRBD1 or TRBD2 (6 bases each). V was pared by 2 bases and J by 2 bases, with 32 bases between. This CDR3 region has 22 residues. The V gene's germline CDR1 is ENHRY and CDR2 SYGVKD. CDR3 region: CAISEVEGVGPGAVYSTDTQYF. The CDR3 DNA reads TGTGCCATCAGTGAGGTCGAAGGGGTCGGGCCGGGGGCGGTCTACTCCACAGATACGCAGTATTTT.

The gene calls are TRBV5-8 and TRBJ2-5; D unclear. The end of the DNA aligns better with TRBJ2-7, so the J call may be wrong. The CDR3 covers 12 residues. Germline assignment: CDR1 SGHTS and CDR2 YDEGEE. This chain's CDR3 is CASSPGAYEQYF. CDR3 DNA: TGTGCCAGCAGCCCCGGCGCCTACGAGCAGTACTTC.

The chain carries TRBV5-1 and TRBJ2-6; D is unclear. The CDR3 is 15 residues long. Trimming took 5 bases from V and 1 from J, leaving 10 bases between them. In germline, CDR1 is SGHRS, CDR2 YFSETQ. The CDR3 region is CASSWGSSGANVLTF. DNA for the CDR3: TGCGCCAGCAGTTGGGGATCTTCTGGGGCCAACGTCCTGACTTTC. Supplemented by reference TRBV5-1 and TRBJ2-6, the full variable domain reads KAGVTQTPRYLIKTRGQQVTLSCSPISGHRSVSWYQQTPGQGLQFLFEYFSETQRNKGNFPGRFSGRQFSNSRSEMNVSTLELGDSALYLCASSWGSSGANVLTFGAGSRLTVL.

The chain recombines TRBV5-1 with TRBJ1-4; D is uncertain. This CDR3 contains 16 residues. Germline values: CDR1 SGHRS, CDR2 YFSETQ. V was cut by 3 bases and J by 0 bases, with 12 bases left in between. The CDR3 DNA is TGCGCCAGCAGCTACTCAGGACGGGCAACTAATGAAAAACTGTTTTTT. Translated: CASSYSGRATNEKLFF.

The chain links TRBV2 to TRBJ2-7, with 10 nucleotides matching TRBD2. In germline, CDR1 is SNHLY, CDR2 FYNNEI. There are 13 residues in the CDR3. This CDR3 reads CAINPLAGHEQYF. DNA for the CDR3: TGTGCGATCAACCCACTAGCGGGGCACGAGCAGTACTTC.

The chain is built from TRBV9 and TRBJ1-4; D is uncertain. V gave up 0 bases and J gave up 2 bases, with 11 bases separating them. The CDR3 sequence is 16 residues long. Germline CDR1 and CDR2: SGDLS and YYNGEE. The CDR3 nucleotides are TGTGCCAGCAGCGTAGCACCGACTAGTACTAATGAAAAACTGTTTTTT. The encoded protein is CASSVAPTSTNEKLFF.

This chain connects TRBV30 to TRBJ1-2; TRBD1 matches at 8 bases. This CDR3 is built from 14 residues. With V trimmed by 3 bases and J by 4 bases, 7 bases remained unmatched. In germline, CDR1 is GTSNPN, CDR2 SVGIG (reference sequence). CDR3 nucleotide sequence: TGTGCCTGGAGCGGACAGGGTCGATTCTATGGCTACACCTTC. Translated: CAWSGQGRFYGYTF.